The T cell receptor beta chain described here comes from a study of cytomegalovirus exposure and HLA in healthy donors. Concerning this clone itself: Its antigen is unidentified.

Deletions cut 1 base from V and 5 bases from J, with 9 bases between. The CDR3 sequence is 14 residues long. Germline V gene sequence: CDR1 KGHSH, CDR2 LQKENI. The study's findings and limits: Later on, a genetic analysis was performed. It linked a missense variant in DCLRE1C with V- and J-gene trimming of TCR beta.

Researchers ran the PCR with 60 Vbeta and 13 Jbeta primers. Repertoires were generated with immunoSEQ multiplex PCR, while TCRdb's copy carries only in-frame clones and drops some. The table lists 85,000 to 100,000 clones, around 80% of them singletons. V gene TRBV18 combines with J gene TRBJ1-5, with TRBD1 as a possible D gene (6 bases). Sequencing used PBMCs. This clonotype originated in a human donor in good health. CDR3 DNA sequence: TGTGCCAGCTCACCACGGAAGGGGGATCAGCCCCAGCATTTT. It encodes CASSPRKGDQPQHF. Variable domain in full (rest from reference TRBV18 and TRBJ1-5): NAGVMQNPRHLVRRRGQEARLRCSPMKGHSHVYWYRQLPEEGLKFMVYLQKENIIDESGMPKERFSAEFPKEGPSILRIQQVVRGDSAAYFCASSPRKGDQPQHFGDGTRLSIL.